The 23 T cell receptor beta chains below were found in one sample sequenced in a study of CD8 T cells in ankylosing spondylitis. Study-level findings and limits: One TCR beta motif, made up of under ten highly homologous variants, appeared characteristic of ankylosing spondylitis blood.

Their antigen targets remain unknown. TCRdb processed the 5' RACE reads anew with MiXCR; each CDR3 protein has one entry. The profile shows about 440,000 distinct CDR3 sequences, 15% to 20% of them singletons. Sequencing input: blood, either unsorted or a sorted T cell fraction (not recorded which). The receptor source for this set is a male donor with ankylosing spondylitis.

The table lists this clonotype with a few counts. This sequence joins TRBV30 and TRBJ1-3; D is ambiguous. Trimming stripped 0 bases from V and 4 bases from J, with 4 bases between. This CDR3 spans 12 amino acids. Germline CDR1 and CDR2: GTSNPN and SVGIG (reference sequence). CDR3 sequence (DNA): TGTGCCTGGAGTGTATCCGGAAACACCATATATTTT. Protein product: CAWSVSGNTIYF.

The chain links TRBV3-1 to TRBJ2-2; 9 bases are shared with TRBD1. V gave up 4 bases and J gave up 5 bases; unmatched junction bases: 8. Looked up from germline, CDR1 is LGHDT and CDR2 is YNNKEL (reference sequence). The CDR3 has 16 amino acids. CDR3 protein: CASSPHYRGRTGELFF. The CDR3 DNA is TGTGCCAGCAGCCCACACTACAGGGGGCGTACCGGGGAGCTGTTTTTT.

This clonotype was observed a single time. The rearrangement uses TRBV28 and TRBJ2-7, with TRBD2 matching 11 bases. This CDR3 has 16 amino acids. J was trimmed by 1 base and V by 7 bases; bases with no gene match: 9. Germline CDR1 is MDHEN and CDR2 is SYDVKM. The CDR3 DNA reads TGTGCCAGCACCGAACTTAGCGGGAGGGGATCCTACGAGCAGTACTTC. This sequence encodes CASTELSGRGSYEQYF.

The chain uses TRBV5-5 and TRBJ2-1; D might be TRBD2 (5 bases). V was shortened by 0 bases and J by 7 bases, with 17 bases between the two germline ends. Germline V gene data show CDR1 as SGHKS and CDR2 as YYEKEE (reference sequence). This CDR3 is built from 16 residues. The CDR3 protein is CASSLARGLHRNEQFF. CDR3 DNA sequence: TGTGCCAGCAGCTTGGCCCGAGGACTCCACCGGAATGAGCAGTTCTTC.

The chain is built from TRBV30 and TRBJ2-7; tentatively, D is TRBD2 (7 bases). The CDR3 runs to 14 residues. Trimming removed 1 base at V and 1 base at J, with 11 bases between. Per the germline V gene, CDR1 is GTSNPN and CDR2 is SVGIG (reference sequence). CDR3 DNA sequence: TGTGCCTGGAGTGGGGGGGGCTCATCCTACGAGCAGTACTTC. Residues: CAWSGGGSSYEQYF. The variable domain in full, with the rest retrieved from reference TRBV30 and TRBJ2-7, is SQTIHQWPATLVQPVGSPLSLECTVEGTSNPNLYWYRQAAGRGLQLLFYSVGIGQISSEVPQNLSASRPQDRQFILSSKKLLLSDSGFYLCAWSGGGSSYEQYFGPGTRLTVT.

This clonotype came up a few times. The rearrangement joins TRBV7-6 to TRBJ2-1, with 9 bases aligning to TRBD2. The V gene end was trimmed by 1 base and the J gene end by 6 bases; junction bases not matched to a gene: 7. The CDR3 contains 16 residues. CDR1 is SGHVS, CDR2 FNYEAQ, per germline. The CDR3 spells CASSLVRAGGRNEQFF. DNA of the CDR3: TGTGCCAGCAGCTTAGTCAGGGCGGGGGGGCGCAATGAGCAGTTCTTC.

The V call is TRBV28, the J call TRBJ2-7; D unclear. This CDR3 has 15 residues. Trimming pared 4 bases from V and 3 bases from J, leaving 16 bases between. Germline V gives CDR1 MDHEN, CDR2 SYDVKM. In DNA, the CDR3 is TGTGCCAGCAGTTCAGTCGGCAGTCCTAACTACGAGCAGTACTTC. It codes for CASSSVGSPNYEQYF.

This clonotype was seen a handful of times. The chain joins TRBV20-1 to TRBJ2-7; the match to TRBD1 covers 9 bases. The CDR3 consists of 15 residues. From germline, CDR1 is DFQATT and CDR2 SNEGSKA (reference sequence). J was trimmed by 3 bases and V by 2 bases; bases with no gene match: 8. CDR3 sequence reads: CSARPRDRANYEQYF. Written as DNA, the CDR3 is TGCAGTGCTAGACCCCGGGACAGGGCCAACTACGAGCAGTACTTC.

The table lists this clonotype with a few counts. The chain links TRBV2 to TRBJ2-3; possible D gene TRBD2, 5 bases. Germline V gene lookup returns CDR1 SNHLY and CDR2 FYNNEI. V shed 6 bases and J shed 2 bases, with 12 bases lying between them. The CDR3 length is 14 residues. The DNA for the CDR3 is TGTGCCAGCAGGGGGAGATCTAACACAGATACGCAGTATTTT. It translates to CASRGRSNTDTQYF. Variable domain in full (rest from reference TRBV2 and TRBJ2-3): EPEVTQTPSHQVTQMGQEVILRCVPISNHLYFYWYRQILGQKVEFLVSFYNNEISEKSEIFDDQFSVERPDGSNFTLKIRSTKLEDSAMYFCASRGRSNTDTQYFGPGTRLTVL.

This chain joins TRBV20-1 and TRBJ2-7, with a possible D match to TRBD2 (6 bases). Trimming took 4 bases from V and 0 from J, leaving 16 bases between them. The germline CDR1 and CDR2 sequences are DFQATT and SNEGSKA (reference sequence). The CDR3 sequence is 15 residues long. The CDR3 spells CSATPGGRGSYEQYF. The CDR3, as DNA: TGCAGTGCTACCCCCGGAGGGCGGGGCTCCTACGAGCAGTACTTC.

Many counts were recorded for this clonotype. This chain uses TRBV12-3 or TRBV12-4 with TRBJ1-1; D might be TRBD1 (5 bases). This CDR3 is 14 amino acids long. V lost 6 bases to trimming and J lost 6 bases, with 17 bases between them. DNA for the CDR3: TGTGCCAGCAGGGCCCGGGGCGGGGGTGCTGAAGCTTTCTTT. This encodes CASRARGGGAEAFF.

This clonotype was detected only a few times. The rearrangement joins TRBV6-5 to TRBJ1-3, with TRBD1 matching 8 bases. Germline trimming cut 4 bases from V and 8 bases from J; bases unmatched to any gene: 7. In germline, CDR1 is MNHEY, CDR2 SVGAGI. This CDR3 has 14 residues. The CDR3 coding sequence is TGTGCCAGCAGTTCTTTGACAGGGGCGGACACCATATATTTT. The encoded protein is CASSSLTGADTIYF.

This clonotype was seen a few times. This CDR3 reads CASSFIAGYNEQFF. The CDR3 DNA reads as TGTGCCAGCAGCTTCATAGCGGGGTACAATGAGCAGTTCTTC. This chain uses TRBV7-2 with TRBJ2-1; TRBD2 matches 8 bases. CDR3 length equals 14 residues. With 3 bases clipped from V and 4 bases from J, the junction kept 2 bases outside the gene matches. CDR1 is SGHTA, CDR2 FQGNSA, per germline.

The gene calls are TRBV28 and TRBJ2-7; D is unresolved. Germline V gives CDR1 MDHEN, CDR2 SYDVKM. V lost 2 bases and J lost 4, with 6 bases in between. The length of the CDR3 is 12 residues. The chain's CDR3 is CASSLKPYEQYF. In DNA, the CDR3 is TGTGCCAGCAGTTTAAAACCGTACGAGCAGTACTTC.

This clonotype was counted a single time. V gene TRBV20-1 combines with J gene TRBJ2-1; D uncertain. CDR1 and CDR2 from the germline V gene are DFQATT and SNEGSKA (reference sequence). V lost 4 bases and J 3 bases, leaving 13 bases between the germline ends. This CDR3 comprises 14 residues. The CDR3 DNA reads TGCAGTGCTATTACGGGCCTGCACTACAATGAGCAGTTCTTC. It is translated as CSAITGLHYNEQFF.

For this clonotype: At one boundary the junction diverges from the germline segment, which might be a read error. The chain has TRBV4-1 and TRBJ2-3; the D is unclear. Germline CDR1 MGHRA, CDR2 YSYEKL. There are 12 residues in the CDR3. This CDR3 is CASSQDFGWLSF. The CDR3 DNA sequence: TGCGCCAGCAGCCAAGACTTCGGTTGGCTTTCTTTT.

This clonotype was counted many times. The chain carries TRBV4-2 and TRBJ1-1, with D unclear. This CDR3 is 14 amino acids long. CDR1 and CDR2 from the germline V gene are LGHNA and YNFKEQ. Trimming took off 4 bases at V and 1 base at J, with 10 bases between the two ends. CDR3 amino acids: CASSRQVRNTEAFF. The CDR3 nucleotides read TGTGCCAGCAGCCGCCAAGTGCGGAACACTGAAGCTTTCTTT.

The gene calls are TRBV20-1 and TRBJ1-4; the D is unclear. V lost 3 bases, J lost 7 bases, and 15 bases lay in between. CDR1 is DFQATT and CDR2 is SNEGSKA in the germline V gene (reference sequence). The CDR3 extends over 14 amino acids. CDR3 in amino acids: CSASPTAGGEKLFF. CDR3 nucleotides: TGCAGTGCTAGTCCGACGGCGGGAGGTGAAAAACTGTTTTTT.

In DNA form, the CDR3 reads TGTGCCAGCAGCCGACTTCAGACGAACACTGAAGCTTTCTTT. Translation: CASSRLQTNTEAFF. V is TRBV3-1 and J is TRBJ1-1; D is uncertain. There are 14 residues in the CDR3. From germline, CDR1 is LGHDT and CDR2 YNNKEL (reference sequence). With 4 bases removed from V and 1 base from J, the gap between germline ends came to 10 bases.

This clonotype occurred many times. V is TRBV20-1 and J is TRBJ2-5; no definite D call. CDR1 is DFQATT and CDR2 is SNEGSKA in the germline V gene (reference sequence). V was pared by 6 bases and J by 7 bases, with 9 bases between. The CDR3 covers 10 residues. CDR3 nucleotides: TGCAGTGCCCCTGCCGGGACCCAGTACTTC. The encoded protein is CSAPAGTQYF.

This chain connects TRBV9 to TRBJ2-2; D uncertain. This CDR3 comprises 13 residues. CDR1 and CDR2 from the germline V gene are SGDLS and YYNGEE. V was trimmed by 1 base and J by 3 bases, leaving 4 bases between them. The DNA for the CDR3 is TGTGCCAGCAGCGTACAGCACACCGGGGAGCTGTTTTTT. It yields the protein CASSVQHTGELFF.

This clonotype occurred a few times. The chain joins TRBV5-1 to TRBJ2-5, with 8 bases that match TRBD2. The V gene end was trimmed by 1 base and the J gene end by 5 bases; junction bases not matched to a gene: 7. This CDR3 comprises 15 residues. Germline-derived CDR1 and CDR2 are SGHRS and YFSETQ. The CDR3 DNA is TGCGCCAGCAGCTTGAGGGGGGCTAGCGGGGAGACCCAGTACTTC. Its protein product is CASSLRGASGETQYF. The full variable domain, completed using reference TRBV5-1 and TRBJ2-5, is KAGVTQTPRYLIKTRGQQVTLSCSPISGHRSVSWYQQTPGQGLQFLFEYFSETQRNKGNFPGRFSGRQFSNSRSEMNVSTLELGDSALYLCASSLRGASGETQYFGPGTRLLVL.

This clonotype was observed a handful of times. The chain recombines TRBV12-3 or TRBV12-4 with TRBJ1-1; D is unresolved. This CDR3 has 14 amino acids. With 0 bases removed from V and 4 bases from J, the gap between germline ends came to 9 bases. The CDR3: CASSLAGSSTEAFF. The CDR3 nucleotides read TGTGCCAGCAGTTTAGCAGGGAGTAGCACTGAAGCTTTCTTT.